Shown below are 15 T cell receptor beta chains from a single sample sequenced in a study of molecular identifiers for immune sequencing clone quantification. MiXCR, run by TCRdb on the PCR reads, gives a single entry per CDR3 protein. Counted here are 490,000 or so distinct CDR3 sequences, less than 30% occurring once; the ten biggest clones make up approximately 0.8%. Sequenced material: naive CD8+ T cells from blood, with Jurkat cell RNA spiked in. The subset here: FACS-sorted CD8+CD4-CCR7+CD45RA+ naive T cells. These receptors came from a human donor in good health. Some libraries in this study had Jurkat cell RNA spiked in.

This clonotype appeared a few times. CDR3 nucleotide sequence: TGCGCCAGCAGCCAAGATAGCGGGAGTTCCTACAATGAGCAGTTCTTC. Translating gives CASSQDSGSSYNEQFF. This chain uses TRBV4-3 with TRBJ2-1, with TRBD2 identical over 9 bases. Germline values: CDR1 LGHNA, CDR2 YSLEER. This CDR3 has 16 residues. V gave up 0 bases and J gave up 1 base; unmatched junction bases: 1.

The CDR3 loop reads CSARNENSVDTQYF. The CDR3 DNA follows: TGCAGTGCTAGAAACGAGAACAGTGTAGATACGCAGTATTTT. The chain joins TRBV20-1 to TRBJ2-3; D unresolved. Trimming took 2 bases from V and 5 from J, leaving 14 bases between them. Germline V gene data show CDR1 as DFQATT and CDR2 as SNEGSKA (reference sequence). CDR3 length equals 14 residues.

The genes are TRBV12-3 or TRBV12-4 and TRBJ2-7, with D perhaps TRBD1 (5 bases). Trimming took off 4 bases at V and 0 bases at J, with 13 bases between the two ends. The CDR3 totals 15 residues. The CDR3 is CASSSDRRPSYEQYF. In nucleotides, the CDR3 is TGTGCCAGCAGTTCCGACAGAAGACCCTCCTACGAGCAGTACTTC.

This clonotype has ten or more counts. The chain carries TRBV2 and TRBJ2-1; D remains ambiguous. The germline gives CDR1 SNHLY, CDR2 FYNNEI. This CDR3 is built from 13 residues. Trimming left V 1 base short and J 6 bases short, with 7 bases between. CDR3 sequence reads: CASSEDSPNEQFF. DNA for the CDR3: TGTGCCAGCAGTGAAGATTCGCCCAATGAGCAGTTCTTC. Full variable domain (outside the CDR3, taken from reference TRBV2 and TRBJ2-1): EPEVTQTPSHQVTQMGQEVILRCVPISNHLYFYWYRQILGQKVEFLVSFYNNEISEKSEIFDDQFSVERPDGSNFTLKIRSTKLEDSAMYFCASSEDSPNEQFFGPGTRLTVL.

To note about this clonotype: This may be a read error: a much more frequent sequence differs by one nucleotide. This chain joins TRBV5-1 and TRBJ2-7; 8 bases match TRBD1. The CDR3 is 14 residues long. The trim removed 4 bases at V and 6 bases at J, leaving 9 bases unmatched. Germline loops: CDR1 SGHRS, CDR2 YFSETQ. CDR3 coding DNA: TGCGCCAGCAGCACGCAGGACAGGGTAAGCGAGCAGTACTTC. It is translated as CASSTQDRVSEQYF.

The J gene is TRBJ1-4, the V gene TRBV29-1, with D unresolved. The germline V and J ends were trimmed by 6 bases and 4 bases, with 12 bases remaining between them. Per the germline V gene, CDR1 is SQVTM and CDR2 is ANQGSEA. CDR3 length: 13 amino acids. CDR3 coding DNA: TGCAGCGTGTGGACGGAGAATAATGAAAAACTGTTTTTT. It encodes CSVWTENNEKLFF. Based on the CDR3 plus reference TRBV29-1 and TRBJ1-4, the full variable domain is SAVISQKPSRDICQRGTSLTIQCQVDSQVTMMFWYRQQPGQSLTLIATANQGSEATYESGFVIDKFPISRPNLTFSTLTVSNMSPEDSSIYLCSVWTENNEKLFFGSGTQLSVL.

This clonotype is a singleton in its sample. Being one base from a much bigger clone, this may be a read error. V is TRBV30 and J is TRBJ1-1, with 7 bases lining up with TRBD1. With V trimmed by 5 bases and J by 0 bases, 6 bases remained unmatched. CDR1 is GTSNPN, CDR2 SVGIG, per germline (reference sequence). The CDR3 loop spans 14 amino acids. CDR3 in amino acids: CAWRPTGLNTEAFF. DNA of the CDR3: TGTGCCTGGCGTCCGACAGGGCTGAACACTGAAGCTTTCTTT.

Many counts were recorded for this clonotype. This chain joins TRBV20-1 and TRBJ2-7; maybe TRBD1 (6 bases). Germline values: CDR1 DFQATT, CDR2 SNEGSKA (reference sequence). The CDR3 length is 14 residues. The V and J ends lost 5 bases and 4 bases respectively, with 18 bases between them. Here the CDR3 reads CSAPLWRQEYEQYF. CDR3 sequence (DNA): TGCAGTGCTCCGCTTTGGAGACAGGAGTACGAGCAGTACTTC.

Concerning this clonotype itself: A much larger clone differs from this one at a single base, so this may be a read error. The chain carries TRBV7-9 and TRBJ1-5, with D unresolved. From germline, CDR1 is SEHNR and CDR2 FQNEAQ (reference sequence). Deletions cut 2 bases from V and 9 bases from J, with 14 bases between. CDR3 size: 14 residues. CDR3 nucleotides: TGTGCCAGCAGCTTATCAGAGGGCTTTCGGCCCCAGCATTTT. Amino acids: CASSLSEGFRPQHF. Using reference TRBV7-9 and TRBJ1-5 for the parts outside the CDR3, the full variable domain is DTGVSQNPRHKITKRGQNVTFRCDPISEHNRLYWYRQTLGQGPEFLTYFQNEAQLEKSRLLSDRFSAERPKGSFSTLEIQRTEQGDSAMYLCASSLSEGFRPQHFGDGTRLSIL.

The sample holds a few counts of this clonotype. The CDR3 spells CASSPGKNSPLHF. CDR3 bases: TGTGCCAGCAGCCCCGGGAAGAATTCACCCCTCCACTTT. The chain recombines TRBV6-2 or TRBV6-3 with TRBJ1-6; no reliable D call. The germline gives CDR1 MNHEY, CDR2 SVGEGT. V was cut by 6 bases and J by 7 bases, with 10 bases left in between. This CDR3 is built from 13 residues.

The CDR3 reads CASRSTGNYEQYF. CDR3 in DNA: TGTGCCAGCAGATCGACAGGGAACTACGAGCAGTACTTC. The rearrangement uses TRBV28 and TRBJ2-7; 7 positions match TRBD1. CDR1 and CDR2 from the germline V gene are MDHEN and SYDVKM. This CDR3 contains 13 residues. Unmatched junction bases numbered 5, after V lost 6 bases and J lost 3 bases.

J is TRBJ2-7 and V is TRBV7-9; D gene unclear. The CDR3 is made up of 11 amino acids. V was clipped by 8 bases and J by 5 bases, with 10 bases between them. Germline-derived CDR1 and CDR2 are SEHNR and FQNEAQ (reference sequence). The CDR3, as DNA: TGTGCCAGCGGGGTCCCCCACGAGCAGTACTTC. Its protein is CASGVPHEQYF.

This clonotype was seen at least ten times. One end of the junction varies from germline; a read error may be responsible. The chain employs TRBV5-8 and TRBJ2-5, with D perhaps TRBD1 or TRBD2 (6 bases each). The CDR3 spans 12 residues. The germline V gene encodes CDR1 SGHTS and CDR2 YDEGEE. CDR3 coding DNA: TGTGCCAGCAGATCAGGGGTTAGCGGCTGGCACTTC. Translation gives CASRSGVSGWHF. The full variable domain, in which reference TRBV5-8 and TRBJ2-5 provide the parts outside the CDR3, is EAGVTQSPTHLIKTRGQQATLRCSPISGHTSVYWYQQALGLGLQFLLWYDEGEERNRGNFPPRFSGRQFPNYSSELNVNALELEDSALYLCASRSGVSGWHFGPGTRLLVL.

This clonotype was recorded many times. The chain is built from TRBV5-1 and TRBJ2-3; D call uncertain. Germline V gene sequence: CDR1 SGHRS, CDR2 YFSETQ. The CDR3 sequence is 16 residues long. The V gene lost 2 bases and the J gene lost 0 bases, with 13 bases spanning the gap. The CDR3: CASSLRGRGSTDTQYF. The CDR3 DNA sequence: TGCGCCAGCAGCTTAAGAGGCAGAGGAAGCACAGATACGCAGTATTTT. Full variable domain (outside the CDR3, taken from reference TRBV5-1 and TRBJ2-3): KAGVTQTPRYLIKTRGQQVTLSCSPISGHRSVSWYQQTPGQGLQFLFEYFSETQRNKGNFPGRFSGRQFSNSRSEMNVSTLELGDSALYLCASSLRGRGSTDTQYFGPGTRLTVL.

This rearrangement joins TRBV3-1 to TRBJ2-7, with a tentative D call TRBD2 (6 bases). Germline V lookup: CDR1 LGHDT, CDR2 YNNKEL (reference sequence). The CDR3 has 14 amino acids. Trimming removed 0 bases from V and 2 bases from J, with 8 bases in between. CDR3 nucleotide sequence: TGTGCCAGCAGCCAAGACGGCGGGACCTACGAGCAGTACTTC. This gives the protein CASSQDGGTYEQYF.